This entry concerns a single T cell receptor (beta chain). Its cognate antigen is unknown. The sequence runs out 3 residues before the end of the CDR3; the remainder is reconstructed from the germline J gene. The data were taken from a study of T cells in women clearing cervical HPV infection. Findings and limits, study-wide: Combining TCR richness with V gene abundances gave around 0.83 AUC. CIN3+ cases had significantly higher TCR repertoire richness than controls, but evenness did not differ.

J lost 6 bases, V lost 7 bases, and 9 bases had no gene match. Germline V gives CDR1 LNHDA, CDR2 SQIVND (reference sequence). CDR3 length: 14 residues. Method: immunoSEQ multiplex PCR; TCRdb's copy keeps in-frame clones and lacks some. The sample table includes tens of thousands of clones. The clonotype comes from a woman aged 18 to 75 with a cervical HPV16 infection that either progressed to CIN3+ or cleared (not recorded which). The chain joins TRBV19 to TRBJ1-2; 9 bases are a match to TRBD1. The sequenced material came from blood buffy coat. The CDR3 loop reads CASIAQGAQNGYTF. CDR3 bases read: TGTGCCAGTATAGCACAGGGGGCGCAGAATGGC.